These T cell receptor beta chains were read from a single sample in a study of graft-versus-host responses after intestinal transplantation. Measured with immunoSEQ multiplex PCR; TCRdb has only the in-frame clones, and not every one. The table lists approximately 82,000 clones, roughly 91% of them singletons. No antigen is known for these receptors. The specimen was unstimulated CD4+ T cells sorted from spleen or lymph node cells, collected before intestinal transplant. Source of these receptors: a human donor who received an intestinal transplant. Each CDR3 is given with its conserved first and last residue. Fields, in order: clone size, J gene, V gene, D gene, CDR3 DNA, CDR3 protein. The D gene is left open where the match is weak. The size of a clone is reported for some rows only, either as once, few or many, or as a class for expanded clones.

clone size: few; J gene: TRBJ1-1; V gene: TRBV5-1; D gene: TRBD1; CDR3 DNA: TGCGCCAGCAGCTTGTGGGACAGGGTTGAAGCTTTCTTT; CDR3 protein: CASSLWDRVEAFF
clone size: -; J gene: TRBJ1-3; V gene: TRBV19; D gene: -; CDR3 DNA: TGTGCCAGTAGTATACCGGGATCTGGAAACACCATATATTTT; CDR3 protein: CASSIPGSGNTIYF
clone size: -; J gene: TRBJ1-5; V gene: TRBV6-6; D gene: TRBD1; CDR3 DNA: TGTGCCAGCAGGACGTCGGACAGGGTTAGCAATCAGCCCCAGCATTTT; CDR3 protein: CASRTSDRVSNQPQHF
clone size: -; J gene: TRBJ2-7; V gene: TRBV6-6; D gene: -; CDR3 DNA: TGTGCCAGCAGTTACGAGGGCGGAGGGTACGAGCAGTACTTC; CDR3 protein: CASSYEGGGYEQYF
clone size: -; J gene: TRBJ2-7; V gene: TRBV6-5; D gene: -; CDR3 DNA: TGTGCCAGCAGTTACTCGACCCCGGGACTCGTCTACGAGCAGTACTTC; CDR3 protein: CASSYSTPGLVYEQYF
clone size: -; J gene: TRBJ2-1; V gene: TRBV5-1; D gene: TRBD1; CDR3 DNA: TGCGCCAGCAGCTTCGGGACAGGGGCGAACAATGAGCAGTTCTTC; CDR3 protein: CASSFGTGANNEQFF
clone size: -; J gene: TRBJ1-1; V gene: TRBV6-6; D gene: -; CDR3 DNA: TGTGCCAGCAGTTACAGGGGCGCAAGTATGAACACTGAAGCTTTCTTT; CDR3 protein: CASSYRGASMNTEAFF
clone size: once; J gene: TRBJ1-1; V gene: TRBV5-1; D gene: -; CDR3 DNA: TGCGCCAGCAGTGGGAGAGGGGGGAACACTGAAGCTTTCTTT; CDR3 protein: CASSGRGGNTEAFF
clone size: -; J gene: TRBJ2-4; V gene: TRBV27; D gene: TRBD2; CDR3 DNA: TGTGCCAGCAGTTTATCTGGCGGGGGGGTAGGAAACATTCAGTACTTC; CDR3 protein: CASSLSGGGVGNIQYF
clone size: -; J gene: TRBJ1-4; V gene: TRBV6-1; D gene: -; CDR3 DNA: TGTGCCAGCAGCCGCACAGGGTCTGGGGAAAAACTGTTTTTT; CDR3 protein: CASSRTGSGEKLFF
clone size: -; J gene: TRBJ1-1; V gene: TRBV5-8; D gene: -; CDR3 DNA: TGTGCCAGCGGCAGACTCGACAGGGAAGCTTTCTTT; CDR3 protein: CASGRLDREAFF
clone size: -; J gene: TRBJ2-5; V gene: TRBV5-1; D gene: TRBD2; CDR3 DNA: TGCGCCAGCAGCATTATAGCGGGGGACCAAGAGACCCAGTACTTC; CDR3 protein: CASSIIAGDQETQYF
clone size: -; J gene: TRBJ2-2; V gene: TRBV10-2; D gene: TRBD2; CDR3 DNA: TGCGCCAGCTTGGGACTAGCGGGGACCGGGGAGCTGTTTTTT; CDR3 protein: CASLGLAGTGELFF
clone size: -; J gene: TRBJ2-1; V gene: TRBV7-2; D gene: TRBD2; CDR3 DNA: TGTGCCAGCAGCTTTCAAACGATAGCGGGGGGGAGGAATGAGCAGTTCTTC; CDR3 protein: CASSFQTIAGGRNEQFF
clone size: -; J gene: TRBJ2-7; V gene: TRBV30; D gene: -; CDR3 DNA: TGTGCCTGGAGGGGCAACTACGAGCAGTACTTC; CDR3 protein: CAWRGNYEQYF
clone size: few; J gene: TRBJ1-2; V gene: TRBV21-1; D gene: -; CDR3 DNA: TGTGCCAGCAGCAAAGCTCCGGACCGGAGGTATGGCTACACCTTC; CDR3 protein: CASSKAPDRRYGYTF
clone size: -; J gene: TRBJ2-3; V gene: TRBV5-1; D gene: -; CDR3 DNA: TGCGCCAGCAGCTTGGATACGGGGAGCACAGATACGCAGTATTTT; CDR3 protein: CASSLDTGSTDTQYF
clone size: -; J gene: TRBJ1-6; V gene: TRBV7-8; D gene: -; CDR3 DNA: TGTGCCAGCAGCTGGGCGCGGACGGGGAGCTCCTATAATTCACCCCTCCACTTT; CDR3 protein: CASSWARTGSSYNSPLHF
clone size: -; J gene: TRBJ1-2; V gene: TRBV27; D gene: -; CDR3 DNA: TGTGCCAGCAGTGAAACATCCGGGGGACGTCGGTACACCTTC; CDR3 protein: CASSETSGGRRYTF
clone size: -; J gene: TRBJ2-1; V gene: TRBV5-6; D gene: TRBD2; CDR3 DNA: TGTGCCAGCAGCTTGGCCCACCTATTGTGGGCGGGGGGGCCTGGTGAGCAGTTCTTC; CDR3 protein: CASSLAHLLWAGGPGEQFF
clone size: few; J gene: TRBJ2-7; V gene: TRBV7-2; D gene: TRBD2; CDR3 DNA: TGTGCCAGCAGCTCAACCGCTAGCGGGGGGCCCTCCTACGAGCAGTACTTC; CDR3 protein: CASSSTASGGPSYEQYF
clone size: -; J gene: TRBJ2-5; V gene: TRBV7-2; D gene: TRBD2; CDR3 DNA: TGTGCCAGCAGCGCACTAGCGGGCGTTCTTCCGGAGACCCAGTACTTC; CDR3 protein: CASSALAGVLPETQYF
clone size: -; J gene: TRBJ2-1; V gene: TRBV5-5; D gene: TRBD2; CDR3 DNA: TGTGCCAGCAGCTTCGGACTAGCGGGGGGGCCAGGCAATGAGCAGTTCTTC; CDR3 protein: CASSFGLAGGPGNEQFF
clone size: -; J gene: TRBJ2-7; V gene: TRBV5-6; D gene: -; CDR3 DNA: TGTGCCAGCAGCTTTACAGGTTGGGACAAACGCTACGAGCAGTACTTC; CDR3 protein: CASSFTGWDKRYEQYF
clone size: -; J gene: TRBJ2-7; V gene: TRBV19; D gene: TRBD2; CDR3 DNA: TGTGCCAGTAGTATGAGGGGACTAGCGGGAGCCTACGAGCAGTACTTC; CDR3 protein: CASSMRGLAGAYEQYF
clone size: -; J gene: TRBJ2-3; V gene: TRBV6-1; D gene: TRBD2; CDR3 DNA: TGTGCCAGCAGTGATTATGGGGGGGTAGATACGCAGTATTTT; CDR3 protein: CASSDYGGVDTQYF
clone size: -; J gene: TRBJ1-5; V gene: TRBV28; D gene: -; CDR3 DNA: TGTGCCAGCAGTTTCCCAGGAAATAGCAATCAGCCCCAGCATTTT; CDR3 protein: CASSFPGNSNQPQHF
clone size: -; J gene: TRBJ2-3; V gene: TRBV5-1; D gene: -; CDR3 DNA: TGCGCCAGCAGCGATGATAGACAGCCCCTCACAGATACGCAGTATTTT; CDR3 protein: CASSDDRQPLTDTQYF
clone size: -; J gene: TRBJ2-3; V gene: TRBV18; D gene: TRBD1; CDR3 DNA: TGTGCCAGCTCACCGAGGACAGGGACGGATACGCAGTATTTT; CDR3 protein: CASSPRTGTDTQYF
clone size: -; J gene: TRBJ2-7; V gene: TRBV7-7; D gene: -; CDR3 DNA: TGTGCCAGCAGCTCCGAAGGGGACAACTTCTACGAGCAGTACTTC; CDR3 protein: CASSSEGDNFYEQYF
clone size: -; J gene: TRBJ1-2; V gene: TRBV10-1; D gene: -; CDR3 DNA: TGCGCCAGCAGTGAGTCCGGGAACTATGGCTACACCTTC; CDR3 protein: CASSESGNYGYTF
clone size: -; J gene: TRBJ1-3; V gene: TRBV7-9; D gene: -; CDR3 DNA: TGTGCCAGCAGCTTTCGAGACAGCTCTGGAAACACCATATATTTT; CDR3 protein: CASSFRDSSGNTIYF
clone size: -; J gene: TRBJ2-2; V gene: TRBV2; D gene: -; CDR3 DNA: TGTGCCAGCAGTGCCACAGGGTTAGGGGCCGGGGAGCTGTTTTTT; CDR3 protein: CASSATGLGAGELFF
clone size: -; J gene: TRBJ2-5; V gene: TRBV5-6; D gene: -; CDR3 DNA: TGTGCCAGCAGCCTGGAAAGCGAGACCCAGTACTTC; CDR3 protein: CASSLESETQYF
clone size: -; J gene: TRBJ1-5; V gene: TRBV6-6; D gene: TRBD1; CDR3 DNA: TGTGCCAGCAGATTTGACAGGGTTGAAAATCAGCCCCAGCATTTT; CDR3 protein: CASRFDRVENQPQHF
clone size: once; J gene: TRBJ1-2; V gene: TRBV13; D gene: TRBD1; CDR3 DNA: TGTGCCAGCAGCTCATTACAGGGGGCGACGTGGGGCTACACCTTC; CDR3 protein: CASSSLQGATWGYTF
clone size: -; J gene: TRBJ2-5; V gene: TRBV15; D gene: -; CDR3 DNA: TGTGCCACCAGCCGCCGGGACAAAAAAGGCGAGACCCAGTACTTC; CDR3 protein: CATSRRDKKGETQYF
clone size: -; J gene: TRBJ2-3; V gene: TRBV30; D gene: -; CDR3 DNA: TGTGCCTGGATGTTGAGACAGCGCACAGATACGCAGTATTTT; CDR3 protein: CAWMLRQRTDTQYF
clone size: -; J gene: TRBJ2-7; V gene: TRBV5-4; D gene: TRBD1; CDR3 DNA: TGTGCCAGCAGCTTGGGGCAGGGGGAATACGAGCAGTACTTC; CDR3 protein: CASSLGQGEYEQYF
clone size: -; J gene: TRBJ1-1; V gene: TRBV6-6; D gene: -; CDR3 DNA: TGTGCCAGCAGAGGAGGGGCTGTTGAAGCTTTCTTT; CDR3 protein: CASRGGAVEAFF
clone size: -; J gene: TRBJ2-3; V gene: TRBV9; D gene: TRBD2; CDR3 DNA: TGTGCCAGCAGCCTGAGCGGGGGGGACACAGATACGCAGTATTTT; CDR3 protein: CASSLSGGDTDTQYF
clone size: -; J gene: TRBJ2-5; V gene: TRBV7-9; D gene: TRBD1; CDR3 DNA: TGTGCCAGCAGCCAACGGACAGGGCCCCTGGAGACCCAGTACTTC; CDR3 protein: CASSQRTGPLETQYF
clone size: -; J gene: TRBJ2-5; V gene: TRBV2; D gene: -; CDR3 DNA: TGTGCCAGCAGTGAATGGCCCCAAGAGACCCAGTACTTC; CDR3 protein: CASSEWPQETQYF
clone size: -; J gene: TRBJ1-1; V gene: TRBV4-3; D gene: -; CDR3 DNA: TGCGCCAGCAGCCAAGAGTCCCGAGGGTACCCTGAAGCTTTCTTT; CDR3 protein: CASSQESRGYPEAFF
clone size: -; J gene: TRBJ2-5; V gene: TRBV29-1; D gene: TRBD1; CDR3 DNA: TGCAGCGTCCTTGGACAGGGGGCGCAGACCCAGTACTTC; CDR3 protein: CSVLGQGAQTQYF
clone size: few; J gene: TRBJ1-4; V gene: TRBV7-7; D gene: -; CDR3 DNA: TGTGCCAGCAGCTTAGAGAGGGGGGAAAAACTGTTTTTT; CDR3 protein: CASSLERGEKLFF
clone size: -; J gene: TRBJ2-3; V gene: TRBV19; D gene: TRBD1; CDR3 DNA: TGTGCCAGTAGTTCAGGACAGGGGGCCACAGATACGCAGTATTTT; CDR3 protein: CASSSGQGATDTQYF
clone size: -; J gene: TRBJ2-7; V gene: TRBV7-2; D gene: -; CDR3 DNA: TGTGCCAGCAGCTATGCAGTTCATGACATCTACGAGCAGTACTTC; CDR3 protein: CASSYAVHDIYEQYF
clone size: -; J gene: TRBJ2-1; V gene: TRBV5-1; D gene: TRBD2; CDR3 DNA: TGCGCCAGCAGCTTGGTGGGCGGGGGGCCCCCTCATTTAATCTTC; CDR3 protein: CASSLVGGGPPHLIF
clone size: few; J gene: TRBJ1-4; V gene: TRBV4-1; D gene: TRBD1; CDR3 DNA: TGCGCCAGCAGCCAAGAAGGAGGGACAGGGGAAAAACTGTTTTTT; CDR3 protein: CASSQEGGTGEKLFF
clone size: -; J gene: TRBJ1-3; V gene: TRBV6-6; D gene: -; CDR3 DNA: TGTGCCACGACAGTTTCTGGAAACACCATATATTTT; CDR3 protein: CATTVSGNTIYF
clone size: once; J gene: TRBJ1-1; V gene: TRBV7-2; D gene: -; CDR3 DNA: TGTGCCAGCCAAGGGGCGTACACTGAAGCTTTCTTT; CDR3 protein: CASQGAYTEAFF
clone size: -; J gene: TRBJ2-3; V gene: TRBV5-8; D gene: -; CDR3 DNA: TGTGCCAGCAGCTTGGATCCGGGCACAGATACGCAGTATTTT; CDR3 protein: CASSLDPGTDTQYF
clone size: -; J gene: TRBJ2-1; V gene: TRBV14; D gene: -; CDR3 DNA: TGTGCCAGCAGCCGGGCGGGGTCTGAGCAGTTCTTC; CDR3 protein: CASSRAGSEQFF
clone size: few; J gene: TRBJ1-2; V gene: TRBV10-2; D gene: -; CDR3 DNA: TGCGCCAGCAGTGAGTGGGCAGGTTATGGCTACACCTTC; CDR3 protein: CASSEWAGYGYTF